This passage covers 23 T cell receptor beta chains from one sample sequenced in a study of blood T cell repertoires in COVID-19. Sequencing was performed with immunoSEQ multiplex PCR; in TCRdb, only in-frame clones are kept and a portion is missing. Among some 190,000 clones listed, approximately 81% were seen once. Sequenced sample: peripheral blood. These receptors all stem from a person aged 65 to 85 with COVID-19, enrolled during active disease.

This chain links TRBV6-1 with TRBJ2-7, with no clear D. This CDR3 contains 17 residues. V was trimmed by 1 base and J by 3 bases, leaving 19 bases between them. Germline V gene data show CDR1 as MNHNS and CDR2 as SASEGT. The CDR3 DNA is TGTGCCAGCAGTGAAGAAGCCGTGATGAGCCTTGGCTACGAGCAGTACTTC. This encodes CASSEEAVMSLGYEQYF.

The rearrangement links TRBV28 to TRBJ1-1; weak D call: TRBD1 (5 bases). The V end lost 8 bases, the J end lost 1 base, and 17 bases lay between the germline ends. The CDR3 has 15 residues. Looked up from germline, CDR1 is MDHEN and CDR2 is SYDVKM. The CDR3 reads CASWGRIRGNTEAFF. The CDR3 DNA follows: TGTGCCAGCTGGGGGAGGATAAGGGGGAACACTGAAGCTTTCTTT.

The chain links TRBV29-1 to TRBJ2-2, with 8 bases lining up with TRBD1. The germline V gene has CDR1 SQVTM and CDR2 ANQGSEA. Trimming at V came to 4 bases and at J to 3 bases, leaving 7 bases not matched to a gene. This CDR3 contains 15 residues. Here the CDR3 reads CSVVRGTGDTGELFF. The CDR3 nucleotides are TGCAGCGTTGTTCGTGGGACAGGAGACACCGGGGAGCTGTTTTTT.

The chain uses TRBV6-5 and TRBJ1-5; D gene unclear. In germline, CDR1 is MNHEY, CDR2 SVGAGI. Trimming stripped 6 bases from V and 5 bases from J, with 17 bases between. The CDR3 is made up of 15 amino acids. CDR3 loop: CASRGRHALDQPQHF. The CDR3 nucleotides read TGTGCCAGCAGGGGTCGACACGCTCTCGATCAGCCCCAGCATTTT.

The chain has TRBV6-5 and TRBJ1-5, with D unresolved. The germline V gene encodes CDR1 MNHEY and CDR2 SVGAGI. This CDR3 spans 15 amino acids. V was shortened by 6 bases and J by 4 bases, with 16 bases between the two germline ends. The CDR3 loop is CASSGNDGNNQPQHF. As DNA, the CDR3 is TGTGCCAGCAGCGGGAACGACGGGAATAATCAGCCCCAGCATTTT.

The rearrangement uses TRBV5-1 and TRBJ1-4; 9 bases fit TRBD1. V lost 3 bases, J lost 8 bases, and 8 bases stayed unmatched. The CDR3 loop spans 15 amino acids. Germline V CDR1 and CDR2: SGHRS, YFSETQ. The CDR3 spells CASSWGTGRREKLFF. The CDR3 DNA reads TGCGCCAGCAGCTGGGGGACAGGGAGGCGCGAAAAACTGTTTTTT.

The genes are TRBV14 and TRBJ2-5; a weak D match, TRBD1 (6 bases). The germline CDR1 and CDR2 sequences are SGHDN and FVKESK. Between the trimmed V and J ends, which lost 4 bases and 0 bases, there was a span of 15 bases. This CDR3 spans 16 amino acids. In nucleotides, the CDR3 is TGTGCCAGCAGCCTTAGTCAGGGGACGTACCAAGAGACCCAGTACTTC. This encodes CASSLSQGTYQETQYF.

The chain links TRBV6-2 or TRBV6-3 to TRBJ2-5, with 9 positions matching TRBD2. Germline V gene lookup returns CDR1 MNHEY and CDR2 SVGEGT. The V gene end was trimmed by 0 bases and the J gene end by 2 bases; junction bases not matched to a gene: 13. This CDR3 region has 19 residues. The CDR3 DNA reads TGTGCCAGCAGTTACTCGGCAGAAATAGCGGGAGAGAGTCAAGAGACCCAGTACTTC. It is translated as CASSYSAEIAGESQETQYF.

The chain joins TRBV12-5 to TRBJ2-2; 7 bases map to TRBD1. CDR1 is LGHNT, CDR2 FRNRAP, per germline. There are 15 residues in the CDR3. The V gene end was trimmed by 6 bases and the J gene end by 4 bases; junction bases not matched to a gene: 8. The CDR3 sequence: CASGLTGLSTGELFF. The DNA for the CDR3 is TGTGCTAGTGGCCTGACAGGGCTAAGCACCGGGGAGCTGTTTTTT.

The chain carries TRBV7-8 and TRBJ2-1, with 10 positions matching TRBD2. CDR1 is SGHVS and CDR2 is FQNEAQ in the germline V gene. With V trimmed by 2 bases and J by 1 base, 5 bases remained unmatched. This CDR3 is built from 17 residues. The CDR3 nucleotides read TGTGCCAGCAGCTTACGTAGCGGGGGGAGTTCCTACAATGAGCAGTTCTTC. Translated: CASSLRSGGSSYNEQFF.

This clone was counted a single time. The chain combines TRBV18 with TRBJ2-1; D call uncertain. V lost 4 bases to trimming and J lost 6 bases, with 13 bases between them. CDR3 size: 14 residues. Germline V CDR1 and CDR2: KGHSH, LQKENI. The CDR3 protein is CASSLAGSGNEQFF. In DNA, the CDR3 is TGTGCCAGCTCACTGGCTGGATCGGGCAATGAGCAGTTCTTC.

The chain couples TRBV20-1 to TRBJ2-1, with D perhaps TRBD1 (6 bases). The germline gives CDR1 DFQATT, CDR2 SNEGSKA (reference sequence). V was shortened by 3 bases and J by 9 bases, with 9 bases between the two germline ends. The CDR3 covers 11 residues. The CDR3 loop is CSASGGFEQFF. The CDR3 nucleotides are TGCAGTGCTAGTGGGGGCTTTGAGCAGTTCTTC.

The rearrangement links TRBV11-2 to TRBJ2-4, with a tentative D call TRBD2 (6 bases). Germline V CDR1 and CDR2: SGHAT, FQNNGV. The CDR3 spans 16 residues. V shed 1 base and J shed 9 bases, with 19 bases lying between them. The DNA for the CDR3 is TGTGCCAGCAGCTTAGTCGCGGGGAGCCTACGTGGCATTCAGTACTTC. Encoded protein: CASSLVAGSLRGIQYF.

The V and J genes are TRBV20-1 and TRBJ1-5; D not certain. V gave up 3 bases and J gave up 1 base, with 7 bases separating them. Germline assignment: CDR1 DFQATT and CDR2 SNEGSKA (reference sequence). The CDR3 extends over 13 amino acids. This chain's CDR3 is CSASRGSNQPQHF. The CDR3 DNA reads TGCAGTGCTAGTCGAGGAAGCAATCAGCCCCAGCATTTT.

V gene TRBV9 combines with J gene TRBJ1-3; possibly TRBD1 for D (6 bases). V was shortened by 4 bases and J by 3 bases, with 20 bases between the two germline ends. The germline V gene encodes CDR1 SGDLS and CDR2 YYNGEE. CDR3 length: 17 residues. CDR3 region: CASSPELAGAYGNTIYF. CDR3 sequence (DNA): TGTGCCAGCAGCCCTGAGTTGGCAGGGGCTTATGGAAACACCATATATTTT.

This chain links TRBV11-3 with TRBJ2-2; a possible D gene is TRBD1 (6 bases). The CDR3 is 17 amino acids. The germline V gene encodes CDR1 SGHNT and CDR2 YENEEA. V dropped 10 bases and J dropped 3 bases, with 24 bases sitting between them. This CDR3 reads CAIELTGPGSDTGELFF. CDR3 coding DNA: TGTGCCATAGAACTGACAGGACCAGGATCGGACACCGGGGAGCTGTTTTTT.

V is TRBV19 and J is TRBJ1-6; D is uncertain. This CDR3 has 17 residues. The V gene lost 3 bases and the J gene lost 6 bases, with 18 bases spanning the gap. CDR1 is LNHDA, CDR2 SQIVND, per germline (reference sequence). The CDR3 spells CASSIDPAGISNSPLHF. The DNA for the CDR3 is TGTGCCAGTAGTATCGACCCTGCAGGCATAAGTAATTCACCCCTCCACTTT.

V gene TRBV19 combines with J gene TRBJ2-1, with a weak D call TRBD2 (6 bases). Germline CDR1 LNHDA, CDR2 SQIVND (reference sequence). The CDR3 runs to 15 residues. V lost 4 bases and J 5 bases, leaving 15 bases between the germline ends. For the CDR3, the DNA is TGTGCCAGTAGTAAGTTTTGGGACTCAAACAATGAGCAGTTCTTC. Encoded protein: CASSKFWDSNNEQFF.

The chain couples TRBV5-6 to TRBJ1-4; possibly TRBD1 for D (6 bases). The CDR3 loop spans 16 amino acids. Looked up from germline, CDR1 is SGHDT and CDR2 is YYEEEE. The V end was cut by 4 bases, the J end by 10 bases, with 23 bases between. In DNA, the CDR3 is TGTGCCAGCAGCGGGGGCTTGGGGCCTAATGTCGGAAAACTGTTTTTT. This sequence encodes CASSGGLGPNVGKLFF.

V usage is TRBV27 and J usage is TRBJ1-5, with 7 bases identical to TRBD1. The germline gives CDR1 MNHEY, CDR2 SMNVEV (reference sequence). The trim removed 10 bases at V and 9 bases at J, leaving 12 bases unmatched. The CDR3 loop spans 13 amino acids. The CDR3 sequence: CATQQGIGAPQHF. In DNA, the CDR3 is TGTGCCACGCAACAGGGGATCGGGGCGCCCCAGCATTTT.

J is TRBJ2-6 and V is TRBV15; D perhaps matches TRBD1 (5 bases). The V and J ends lost 1 base and 0 bases respectively, with 13 bases between them. The CDR3 sequence is 18 residues long. Germline-derived CDR1 and CDR2 are LNHNV and YYDKDF (reference sequence). CDR3 bases: TGTGCCACCAGCAGAGTGCAGGGCCTCTCCTCTGGGGCCAACGTCCTGACTTTC. Protein product: CATSRVQGLSSGANVLTF.

The CDR3 loop is CASSNGDSPSSPINNEQFF. The CDR3 DNA reads as TGTGCCAGCAGCAATGGCGACTCCCCTAGTTCACCGATCAACAATGAGCAGTTCTTC. V gene TRBV21-1 combines with J gene TRBJ2-1; the table's D call TRBD2 went unverified against the DNA. TRBV21-1 is a documented pseudogene. The CDR3 covers 19 residues.

This rearrangement joins TRBV18 to TRBJ1-3, with 8 bases lining up with TRBD1. The CDR3 has 15 amino acids. V shed 3 bases and J 9 bases; nucleotides not matched to a gene: 10. Germline assignment: CDR1 KGHSH and CDR2 LQKENI. The CDR3 DNA is TGTGCCAGCTCACCGCGGGGACAGGAGTCGCCCACCATATATTTT. Encoded protein: CASSPRGQESPTIYF.